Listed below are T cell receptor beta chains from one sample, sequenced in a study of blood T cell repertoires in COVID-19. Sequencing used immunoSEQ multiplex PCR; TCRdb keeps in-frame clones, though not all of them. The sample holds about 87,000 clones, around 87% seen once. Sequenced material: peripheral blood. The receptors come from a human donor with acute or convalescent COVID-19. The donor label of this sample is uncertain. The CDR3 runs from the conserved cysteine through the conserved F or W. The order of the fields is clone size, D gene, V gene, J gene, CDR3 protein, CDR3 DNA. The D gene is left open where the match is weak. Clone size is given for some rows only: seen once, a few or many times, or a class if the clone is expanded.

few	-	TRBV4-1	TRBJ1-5	CASSQGGGGNQPQHF	TGCGCCAGCAGCCAAGGCGGGGGGGGCAATCAGCCCCAGCATTTT
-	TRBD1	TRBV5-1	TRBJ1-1	CASSRGPGQSNTEAFF	TGCGCCAGCAGCCGGGGCCCGGGACAGTCGAACACTGAAGCTTTCTTT
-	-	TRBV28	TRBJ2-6	CASSLAGRYLPGANVLTF	TGTGCCAGCAGTTTAGCAGGGCGCTATTTACCCGGGGCCAACGTCCTGACTTTC
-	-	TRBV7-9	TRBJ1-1	CASSYRTGGDTEAFF	TGTGCCAGCAGCTACCGAACTGGGGGGGACACTGAAGCTTTCTTT
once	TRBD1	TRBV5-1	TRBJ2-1	CASTGQGAAYNEQFF	TGCGCCAGCACGGGACAGGGGGCTGCCTACAATGAGCAGTTCTTC
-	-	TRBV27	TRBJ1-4	CASRGDNEKLFF	TGTGCCAGCAGGGGAGATAATGAAAAACTGTTTTTT
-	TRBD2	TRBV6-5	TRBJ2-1	CASAEPERGSGEQFF	TGTGCCAGCGCCGAACCGGAGCGGGGGTCCGGGGAGCAGTTCTTC
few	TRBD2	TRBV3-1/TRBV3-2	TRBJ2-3	CASSQELNLERGGWGTDTQYF	TGTGCCAGCAGCCAAGAATTGAACTTGGAGCGGGGGGGCTGGGGCACAGATACGCAGTATTTT
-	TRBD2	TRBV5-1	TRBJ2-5	CASTGTSKETQYF	TGCGCCAGCACCGGGACTAGCAAAGAGACCCAGTACTTC
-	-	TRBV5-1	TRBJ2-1	CASSPLATYNEQFF	TGCGCCAGCAGCCCGCTGGCCACCTACAATGAGCAGTTCTTC
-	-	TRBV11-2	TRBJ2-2	CASSFNRNTGELFF	TGTGCCAGCAGCTTTAACAGGAACACCGGGGAGCTGTTTTTT